The clone carrying this TCR beta chain was detected a few times. The junction had 7 bases not matched to a gene; V was cut back by 4 bases and J by 5 bases. Germline V gene data show CDR1 as SGHRS and CDR2 as YFSETQ. There are 15 residues in the CDR3. Random hexamers served to reverse transcribe roughly 0.45 to 1 ug RNA. Coverage of TCR beta CDR3 amplification by immunoSEQ multiplex PCR extended to 54 Vbeta and 13 Jbeta. Using its own MiXCR run on the immunoSEQ multiplex PCR reads, TCRdb lists one record per CDR3 protein. The table has almost 450,000 distinct CDR3 sequences, approximately 85% seen once. This sample is part of a study of CD8 T cells in Susac syndrome. TCR beta sequences were obtained from blood CD8+ and CD4+ T cells.

This TCR was sampled from a human donor with multiple sclerosis. The rearrangement links TRBV5-1 to TRBJ1-4, with 8 nucleotides matching TRBD1. Material for sequencing was CD8+ T cells from PBMCs. DNA for the CDR3: TGCGCCAGCAGCCCCATCAGGGGGCCGAATGAAAAACTGTTTTTT. It yields the protein CASSPIRGPNEKLFF.